This T cell receptor beta chain originates from a study of response to subunit inactivated influenza vaccine. This CDR3 comprises 16 residues. Deletions cut 3 bases from V and 1 base from J, with 13 bases between. This clonotype was found many times. Its target is unknown. Each CDR3 protein gets one entry after TCRdb re-called the RT-PCR reads with MiXCR. The sample contains around 320,000 distinct CDR3 sequences, 20% to 25% of which appear only once. Findings of the study overall: The authors suggested that few new T cells are recruited per seasonal influenza vaccination.

The chain recombines TRBV12-3 or TRBV12-4 with TRBJ1-5, with D possibly matching TRBD1 (6 bases). The sequence came from a man between 50 and 75 years old who received an inactivated influenza vaccine. The starting material was PBMCs from blood, obtained less than 22 months after vaccination. For the CDR3, the DNA is TGTGCCAGCAGTTTTATGGGGGGCGGAAGCAATCAGCCCCAGCATTTT. Protein: CASSFMGGGSNQPQHF.